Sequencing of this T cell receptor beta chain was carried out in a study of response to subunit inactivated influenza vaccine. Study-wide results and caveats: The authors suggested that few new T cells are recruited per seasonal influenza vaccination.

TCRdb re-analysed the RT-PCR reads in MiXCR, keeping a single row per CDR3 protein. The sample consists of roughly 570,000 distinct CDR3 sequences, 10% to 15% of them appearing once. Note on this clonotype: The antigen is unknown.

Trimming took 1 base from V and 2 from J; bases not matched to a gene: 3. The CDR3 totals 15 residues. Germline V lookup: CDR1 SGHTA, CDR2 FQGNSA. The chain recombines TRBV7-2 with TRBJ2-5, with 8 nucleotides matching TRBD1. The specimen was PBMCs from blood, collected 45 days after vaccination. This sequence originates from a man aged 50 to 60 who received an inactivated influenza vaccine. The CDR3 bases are TGTGCCAGCAGCTTAGTCAGGGGGCCTCAAGAGACCCAGTACTTC. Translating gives CASSLVRGPQETQYF.